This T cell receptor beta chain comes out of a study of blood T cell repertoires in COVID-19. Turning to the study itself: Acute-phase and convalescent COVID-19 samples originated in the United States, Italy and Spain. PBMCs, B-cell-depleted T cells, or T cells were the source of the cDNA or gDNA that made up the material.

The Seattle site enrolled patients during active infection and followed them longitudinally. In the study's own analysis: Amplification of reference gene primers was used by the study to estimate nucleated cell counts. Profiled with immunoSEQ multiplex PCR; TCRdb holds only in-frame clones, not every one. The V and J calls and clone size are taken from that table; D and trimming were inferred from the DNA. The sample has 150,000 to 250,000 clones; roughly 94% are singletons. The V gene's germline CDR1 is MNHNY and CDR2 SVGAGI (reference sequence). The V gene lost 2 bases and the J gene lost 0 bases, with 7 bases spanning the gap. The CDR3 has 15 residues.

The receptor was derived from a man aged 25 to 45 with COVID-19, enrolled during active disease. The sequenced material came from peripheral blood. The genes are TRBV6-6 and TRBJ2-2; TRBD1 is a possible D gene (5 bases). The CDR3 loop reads CASSYAGSNTGELFF. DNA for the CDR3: TGTGCCAGCAGTTACGCAGGGTCGAACACCGGGGAGCTGTTTTTT.